This T cell receptor (beta chain) was identified in a study of identical twins. Study results and limitations: With abundant cord blood beta clonotypes, insertions were fewer; memory repertoires showed no such pattern.

Of note for this clonotype: Its cognate antigen is unknown.

The V gene's germline CDR1 is LGHNA and CDR2 YSLEER. The ends lost 0 bases at V and 4 bases at J; junction bases unmatched: 5. This CDR3 region has 15 residues. TCRdb re-analysed the 5' RACE reads in MiXCR, keeping a single row per CDR3 protein. The repertoire holds roughly 480,000 distinct CDR3 sequences, with 20% to 30% as singletons. In addition, the sample was reused for a study of T cells expressing NK-cell markers. That study reports: There were seven HCMV-seropositive donors and one seronegative donor among the eight sequenced. A range of about 1.0-8% of CD8+ T cells consisted of dominant NKG2C+ clonotypes in six donors.

The chain employs TRBV4-3 and TRBJ1-2; 7 bases fit TRBD1. Sequenced material: CD4+ T cells sorted from blood. The sequence was obtained from a woman aged 18 to 35 in good health. CDR3: CASSQDQGVGYGYTF. The DNA of the CDR3 is TGCGCCAGCAGCCAAGATCAGGGGGTTGGCTATGGCTACACCTTC.